A selection of T cell receptor beta chains follows, all from one sample in a study of T-cell reconstitution after alpha-beta-depleted transplantation in children. TCRdb recomputed calls from the PCR reads with MiXCR, one row per CDR3 protein. The top ten hold about 5.6% of the sample, which has about 480,000 distinct CDR3 sequences, around 12% seen once. Sample: PBMCs from the stem cell graft donor, taken from the stem cell graft. The receptors stem from a human donor who donated a stem cell graft to a child with combined immunodeficiency. Both conserved end residues are part of each CDR3. D genes are given only for firm matches. Clone size is not always given. Where it is, it says once, few, many or a class for expanded clones.

CDR3 DNA | CDR3 protein | D gene | V gene | clone size | J gene
TGTGCCATCAGTTATCCGGACAGCTACGAGCAGTACTTC | CAISYPDSYEQYF | - | TRBV10-3 | many | TRBJ2-7
TGTGCCAGCAGCCTCGGGCGGAATGGCTACACCTTC | CASSLGRNGYTF | - | TRBV12-3/TRBV12-4 | few | TRBJ1-2
TGTGCCAGCAGTGCGACAGGGTTTGTGAACACTGAAGCTTTCTTT | CASSATGFVNTEAFF | TRBD1 | TRBV6-2/TRBV6-3 | few | TRBJ1-1
TGTGCCAGCAGCTGGCCCTACGGGGGGCTCGACACAGATACGCAGTATTTT | CASSWPYGGLDTDTQYF | - | TRBV7-8 | - | TRBJ2-3
TGTGCCAGCAGTTTCGGACTAGAAGGAGGCACAGATACGCAGTATTTT | CASSFGLEGGTDTQYF | TRBD2 | TRBV27 | few | TRBJ2-3
TGTGCCAGCAGCCAGGGGGCAGGGAATGAAAAACTGTTTTTT | CASSQGAGNEKLFF | TRBD1 | TRBV7-2 | few | TRBJ1-4
TGTGCCAGCAGTGAACGGCGGACACTCTCCTACAATGAGCAGTTCTTC | CASSERRTLSYNEQFF | - | TRBV2 | - | TRBJ2-1
TGTGCCAGCAGTTACTCTTGGTACGATTTACGTACAGATACGCAGTATTTT | CASSYSWYDLRTDTQYF | - | TRBV6-5 | - | TRBJ2-3
TGTGCCAGCTCACTTGGACACCTAGAAGAGACCCAGTACTTC | CASSLGHLEETQYF | - | TRBV18 | - | TRBJ2-5
TGTGCCAGCAGTGAAACCCTTAATCAGCCCCAGCATTTT | CASSETLNQPQHF | - | TRBV6-1 | - | TRBJ1-5
TGTGCCAGCAGTGAATACTTCCCTGAGGGGTCCACCGGGGAGCTGTTTTTT | CASSEYFPEGSTGELFF | - | TRBV25-1 | - | TRBJ2-2
TGTGCCAGCAGCCGACCCCGGGCCGGGGTGAACCAAGAGACCCAGTACTTC | CASSRPRAGVNQETQYF | - | TRBV7-2 | - | TRBJ2-5
TGTGCCAGCAGTGATGACAGGGAATCCTACAATGAGCAGTTCTTC | CASSDDRESYNEQFF | TRBD1 | TRBV12-3/TRBV12-4 | few | TRBJ2-1
TGTGCCAGCAGCCCCTCGGACAGTTTAGAAGCTTTCTTT | CASSPSDSLEAFF | - | TRBV7-3 | - | TRBJ1-1
TGCGCCAGCAGCCAAGATAATCAGGGCTCCAATACGCAGTATTTT | CASSQDNQGSNTQYF | - | TRBV4-3 | few | TRBJ2-3
TGTGCCAGCAGCCCCATGAGGGATAGCGAGCAGTACTTC | CASSPMRDSEQYF | - | TRBV14 | few | TRBJ2-7
TGTGCCAGCAGTTTCATCGGGGGGGCAGGGGATACGCAGTATTTT | CASSFIGGAGDTQYF | TRBD2 | TRBV12-3/TRBV12-4 | few | TRBJ2-3
TGCAGTGCTAGACCGTGGGACAGCATCGGGAGCTACACCTTC | CSARPWDSIGSYTF | TRBD1 | TRBV20-1 | - | TRBJ1-2
TGTGCCAGCAGCCAAGGAAAGGGCCATCAGCCCCAGCATTTT | CASSQGKGHQPQHF | - | TRBV3-1 | - | TRBJ1-5
TGTGCCAGCAGTTTTGGGGGGCGCCAGACTGAAGCTTTCTTT | CASSFGGRQTEAFF | - | TRBV27 | - | TRBJ1-1
TGCGCCAGCAGCCTGACAGGGAATAACAATGAGCAGTTCTTC | CASSLTGNNNEQFF | TRBD1 | TRBV5-1 | few | TRBJ2-1
TGCGCCAGCAGTAGAGGGTGGCAAGAGACCCAGTACTTC | CASSRGWQETQYF | - | TRBV5-1 | few | TRBJ2-5
TGTGCCAGCTCACTCGCAGAGGGGTACGAGCAGTACTTC | CASSLAEGYEQYF | - | TRBV18 | few | TRBJ2-7
TGTGCCAGCAGCGTGGCGGACAGGGGAACTGAAGCTTTCTTT | CASSVADRGTEAFF | TRBD1 | TRBV9 | many | TRBJ1-1
TGTGCCAGCAGTTTTAGGCGAGACGAGCAGTACTTC | CASSFRRDEQYF | - | TRBV12-3/TRBV12-4 | many | TRBJ2-7
TGTGCCATCAGCGAGGGGGACGAGCAGTACTTC | CAISEGDEQYF | - | TRBV10-3 | few | TRBJ2-7
TGCGCCAGCAGCCAAGATTTCTTGCCTAGCGGCACAGATACGCAGTATTTT | CASSQDFLPSGTDTQYF | - | TRBV4-3 | many | TRBJ2-3
TGTGCCAGCAGTGACCAGGGATTTGGAAACACCATATATTTT | CASSDQGFGNTIYF | - | TRBV27 | many | TRBJ1-3
TGCGCCAGCAGCTTCACAGTATCGCATGCTGTGGGAGATACGCAGTATTTT | CASSFTVSHAVGDTQYF | - | TRBV5-1 | few | TRBJ2-3
TGTGCCAGCAGTTTAGATACCGGACAGGGTACCTACGAGCAGTACTTC | CASSLDTGQGTYEQYF | TRBD1 | TRBV12-3/TRBV12-4 | many | TRBJ2-7
TGCAGTGCTAGATCCCAAGGGGGGGGGGCATGGGAGACCCAGTACTTC | CSARSQGGGAWETQYF | - | TRBV20-1 | few | TRBJ2-5